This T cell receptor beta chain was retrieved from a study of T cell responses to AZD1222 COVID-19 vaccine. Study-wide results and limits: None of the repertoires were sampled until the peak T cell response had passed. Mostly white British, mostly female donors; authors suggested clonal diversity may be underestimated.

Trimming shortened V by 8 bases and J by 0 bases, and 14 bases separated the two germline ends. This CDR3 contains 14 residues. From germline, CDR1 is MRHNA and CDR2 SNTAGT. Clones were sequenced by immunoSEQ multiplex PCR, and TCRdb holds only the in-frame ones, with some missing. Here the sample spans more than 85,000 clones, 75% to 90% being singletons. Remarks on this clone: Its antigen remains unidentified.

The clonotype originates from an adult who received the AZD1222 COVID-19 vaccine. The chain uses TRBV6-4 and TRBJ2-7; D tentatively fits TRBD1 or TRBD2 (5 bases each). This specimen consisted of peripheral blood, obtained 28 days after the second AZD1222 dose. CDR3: CASRGRDSSYEQYF. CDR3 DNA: TGTGCCAGCCGGGGACGGGATTCCTCCTACGAGCAGTACTTC.